This TCR beta chain was captured in a study of OX40 agonist ivuxolimab in advanced cancers. Study overall: It was ivuxolimab, an agonistic anti-OX40 (CD134) antibody, that patients were treated with. Study-wide points: Certain nonresponders additionally had low normalized T-cell clonal expansion. Doses of 0.1 to 3.0 mg/kg were accompanied by clonal expansion of CD4+ and CD8+ blood T cells by week 6.

The data were produced by immunoSEQ multiplex PCR, yet TCRdb's version contains in-frame clones alone and is incomplete. The sample yields 35,000 to 45,000 clones, about 89% seen once. CDR1 and CDR2 from the germline V gene are SQVTM and ANQGSEA. V lost 4 bases, J lost 7 bases, and 16 bases lay in between. CDR3 length equals 13 residues. As to this clone: Its specificity is not known.

The investigators sampled blood at baseline, at cycle 4 day 1, and at cycle 7 day 1. This sequence was found in an adult with an advanced solid tumor such as melanoma, head and neck, liver or kidney cancer. The chain carries TRBV29-1 and TRBJ2-5, with no clear D. Sequenced here: CD4+ or CD8+ T cells sorted from blood, sampled in a trial of the OX40 agonist ivuxolimab. CDR3: CSVVTRRFGTQYF. CDR3 coding DNA: TGCAGCGTTGTGACGCGCCGGTTTGGGACCCAGTACTTC.